These 23 T cell receptor beta chains share one sample of origin, sequenced in a study of graft-versus-host responses after intestinal transplantation. Generated by immunoSEQ multiplex PCR, the TCRdb table keeps only in-frame clones and is missing some. The table has around 76,000 clones, about 94% seen once. What these receptors recognize is not known. The material was unstimulated CD8+ T cells sorted from spleen or lymph node cells, obtained before intestinal transplant. Receptors were obtained from a human donor who received an intestinal transplant.

This clone was seen a single time. The J gene is TRBJ2-7, the V gene TRBV30; 7 nucleotides line up with TRBD1. The trim removed 4 bases at V and 5 bases at J, leaving 14 bases unmatched. The CDR3 is 15 amino acids. Germline CDR1 is GTSNPN and CDR2 is SVGIG (reference sequence). CDR3 sequence reads: CAWTKTDREFHEQYF. The CDR3 DNA follows: TGTGCCTGGACGAAAACAGACAGGGAGTTCCACGAGCAGTACTTC.

The chain employs TRBV2 and TRBJ1-1; no clear D. This CDR3 is 13 amino acids long. The germline CDR1 and CDR2 sequences are SNHLY and FYNNEI. Between the trimmed V and J ends, which lost 8 bases and 5 bases, there was a span of 15 bases. The CDR3 DNA is TGTGCCAGCCCCTGGTGGTCCGGGACTGAAGCTTTCTTT. Translating it yields CASPWWSGTEAFF.

This sequence joins TRBV6-5 and TRBJ2-5; no reliable D call. The end of the DNA is better explained by TRBJ2-7, so the J call may be wrong. Per the germline V gene, CDR1 is MNHEY and CDR2 is SVGAGI. The CDR3 is made up of 12 amino acids. The CDR3 DNA sequence: TGTGCCAGCAGTTACTCGGGAAGCGAGCAGTACTTC. Translation gives CASSYSGSEQYF.

On this clone itself: In the same sample, other DNA sequences code for this CDR3. The chain recombines TRBV9 with TRBJ2-1; D call uncertain. The CDR3 sequence is 13 residues long. CDR1 and CDR2 (germline): SGDLS, YYNGEE. V was pared by 2 bases and J by 7 bases, with 10 bases between. This chain's CDR3 is CASSVYLGNEQFF. CDR3 bases: TGTGCCAGCAGCGTTTACCTGGGTAATGAGCAGTTCTTC.

The chain recombines TRBV7-6 with TRBJ2-3; 9 bases are a match to TRBD2. This CDR3 region has 17 residues. Losses at the gene ends were 5 bases for V and 2 bases for J; bases not matched to a gene: 11. CDR1 and CDR2 (germline): SGHVS, FNYEAQ. CDR3 in DNA: TGTGCCAGCAGCGACCTCACAGCGGGAGGAAACACAGATACGCAGTATTTT. Its protein is CASSDLTAGGNTDTQYF.

The sample holds one count of this clone. This chain connects TRBV30 to TRBJ1-2; perhaps TRBD1 as D (6 bases). CDR1 GTSNPN and CDR2 SVGIG come from the germline V gene (reference sequence). CDR3 length equals 15 residues. V lost 4 bases, J lost 8 bases, and 23 bases lay in between. CDR3 protein: CAWTTGTTDRGGYTF. CDR3 nucleotides: TGTGCCTGGACCACCGGAACTACGGACAGAGGGGGCTACACCTTC. Full variable domain (outside the CDR3, taken from reference TRBV30 and TRBJ1-2): SQTIHQWPATLVQPVGSPLSLECTVEGTSNPNLYWYRQAAGRGLQLLFYSVGIGQISSEVPQNLSASRPQDRQFILSSKKLLLSDSGFYLCAWTTGTTDRGGYTFGSGTRLTVV.

The chain combines TRBV4-1 with TRBJ1-1; 7 bases map to TRBD1. CDR1 MGHRA and CDR2 YSYEKL come from the germline V gene. J gave up 8 bases and V 1 base, and 7 bases lay outside the gene matches. The CDR3 is 14 residues long. The CDR3 DNA follows: TGCGCCAGCAGCCAAGTCCGGACAGGACAGGAAGCTTTCTTT. Its protein product is CASSQVRTGQEAFF.

V usage is TRBV5-1 and J usage is TRBJ2-7, with 10 bases lining up with TRBD2. CDR1 is SGHRS, CDR2 YFSETQ, per germline. After removal of 0 bases from V and 0 bases from J, the junction contained 3 bases not matched to a gene. The CDR3 has 16 residues. CDR3 sequence reads: CASSLGASGGSYEQYF. Here the CDR3 DNA reads TGCGCCAGCAGCTTGGGAGCTAGCGGGGGCTCCTACGAGCAGTACTTC.

The chain recombines TRBV29-1 with TRBJ2-3, with D perhaps TRBD2 (6 bases). Trimming shortened V by 7 bases and J by 1 base, and 18 bases separated the two germline ends. The CDR3 covers 15 residues. Per germline, CDR1 SQVTM and CDR2 ANQGSEA. The CDR3 loop is CSAPPSGVGTDTQYF. For the CDR3, the DNA is TGCAGCGCTCCCCCCTCGGGGGTCGGCACAGATACGCAGTATTTT.

V usage is TRBV29-1 and J usage is TRBJ1-1; D is undetermined. Germline CDR1 and CDR2: SQVTM and ANQGSEA. The germline V and J ends were trimmed by 3 bases and 1 base, with 12 bases remaining between them. The CDR3 is made up of 14 amino acids. CDR3 sequence: CSVDRAVGNTEAFF. For the CDR3, the DNA is TGCAGCGTTGACCGGGCGGTCGGGAACACTGAAGCTTTCTTT.

The gene calls are TRBV14 and TRBJ1-1; the D gene is possibly TRBD1 (5 bases). Germline assignment: CDR1 SGHDN and CDR2 FVKESK. The CDR3 sequence is 15 residues long. Deletions cut 0 bases from V and 3 bases from J, with 11 bases between. Written as DNA, the CDR3 is TGTGCCAGCAGCCAAGACCTGGGGGAGGACACTGAAGCTTTCTTT. This sequence encodes CASSQDLGEDTEAFF. Complete variable domain (other parts from reference TRBV14 and TRBJ1-1): EAGVTQFPSHSVIEKGQTVTLRCDPISGHDNLYWYRRVMGKEIKFLLHFVKESKQDESGMPNNRFLAERTGGTYSTLKVQPAELEDSGVYFCASSQDLGEDTEAFFGQGTRLTVV.

The chain combines TRBV2 with TRBJ2-3; tentative D call: TRBD1 (6 bases). Trimming stripped 8 bases from V and 13 bases from J, with 19 bases between. The CDR3 consists of 12 residues. Germline V gives CDR1 SNHLY, CDR2 FYNNEI. CDR3 sequence (DNA): TGTGCCAGCGAAGCTGCGGACAGAGAAGAGTATTTT. Its translation is CASEAADREEYF.

The genes are TRBV7-6 and TRBJ1-2; D perhaps matches TRBD1 (5 bases). Germline V gene lookup returns CDR1 SGHVS and CDR2 FNYEAQ. This CDR3 is built from 12 residues. V was cut by 3 bases and J by 5 bases, with 7 bases left in between. In nucleotides, the CDR3 is TGTGCCAGCAGCTTGGCAGGGTATGGCTACACCTTC. Amino acid sequence: CASSLAGYGYTF.

This chain links TRBV13 with TRBJ2-7, with D possibly being TRBD1 (6 bases). Germline values: CDR1 PRHDT, CDR2 FYEKMQ (reference sequence). Trimming took 7 bases from V and 3 from J, leaving 13 bases between them. The CDR3 has 13 amino acids. The CDR3 is CASKGQGNYEQYF. In DNA, the CDR3 is TGTGCCAGCAAAGGGCAGGGGAACTACGAGCAGTACTTC.

This chain connects TRBV9 to TRBJ2-5, with D possibly being TRBD2 (5 bases). V was trimmed by 1 base and J by 1 base, leaving 8 bases between them. The germline V gene has CDR1 SGDLS and CDR2 YYNGEE. The CDR3 covers 14 residues. The CDR3 DNA is TGTGCCAGCAGCGTACTGAGCGGCCAAGAGACCCAGTACTTC. It encodes CASSVLSGQETQYF.

J is TRBJ1-1 and V is TRBV5-1; 9 bases map to TRBD1. The V and J ends lost 4 bases and 1 base, in that order; junction bases with no gene match: 5. Looked up from germline, CDR1 is SGHRS and CDR2 is YFSETQ. This CDR3 contains 15 residues. The CDR3 coding sequence is TGCGCCAGCAGCCCTTTGGACAGGGGGAACACTGAAGCTTTCTTT. Protein product: CASSPLDRGNTEAFF.

For the CDR3, the DNA is TGTGCCAGTTACACCGGGACTAGCGGCACAGATACGCAGTATTTT. Encoded protein: CASYTGTSGTDTQYF. The chain employs TRBV28 and TRBJ2-3; 10 nucleotides agree with TRBD2. The CDR3 totals 15 residues. Germline lookup yields CDR1 MDHEN and CDR2 SYDVKM. The J segment lost 1 base and the V segment lost 9 bases, leaving 7 bases of the junction unmatched.

The chain has TRBV25-1 and TRBJ2-3; TRBD2 aligns across 9 bases. CDR3 length: 16 residues. Germline CDR1 and CDR2: MGHDK and SYGVNS. The J segment lost 1 base and the V segment lost 1 base, leaving 3 bases of the junction unmatched. CDR3 in DNA: TGTGCCAGCAGTGAATTAGCGGGAGTGGGCACAGATACGCAGTATTTT. Translation gives CASSELAGVGTDTQYF.

V gene TRBV30 combines with J gene TRBJ1-1; D is undetermined. The germline V and J ends were trimmed by 5 bases and 1 base, with 11 bases remaining between them. This CDR3 has 13 amino acids. Looked up from germline, CDR1 is GTSNPN and CDR2 is SVGIG (reference sequence). CDR3 sequence (DNA): TGTGCCTGGCTAAAATGGGAGAACACTGAAGCTTTCTTT. This sequence encodes CAWLKWENTEAFF.

This chain joins TRBV18 and TRBJ2-7; TRBD2 matches at 14 bases. The CDR3 spans 16 residues. Germline CDR1 reads KGHSH; CDR2 reads LQKENI. Trimming removed 6 bases from V and 7 bases from J; junction bases left unmatched: 11. The CDR3 DNA sequence: TGTGCCAGCTCGCAAACGACTAGCGGGAGGGTTCAGGAGCAGTACTTC. Translation gives CASSQTTSGRVQEQYF.

The CDR3 spells CASSLGRVYEQYF. The DNA of the CDR3 is TGTGCCAGCAGCTTAGGACGCGTCTACGAGCAGTACTTC. V and J are TRBV7-8 and TRBJ2-7; D uncertain. V was pared by 1 base and J by 3 bases, with 7 bases between. Germline V gene data show CDR1 as SGHVS and CDR2 as FQNEAQ. This CDR3 comprises 13 residues. Supplemented by reference TRBV7-8 and TRBJ2-7, the full variable domain reads GAGVSQSPRYKVAKRGQDVALRCDPISGHVSLFWYQQALGQGPEFLTYFQNEAQLDKSGLPSDRFFAERPEGSVSTLKIQRTQQEDSAVYLCASSLGRVYEQYFGPGTRLTVT.

This chain connects TRBV6-5 to TRBJ2-7, with D hard to call. The V gene lost 11 bases and the J gene lost 0 bases, with 20 bases spanning the gap. Looked up from germline, CDR1 is MNHEY and CDR2 is SVGAGI. The CDR3 is made up of 15 amino acids. The CDR3 region is CASRPVLPDSYEQYF. The CDR3 DNA sequence: TGTGCCTCCCGGCCAGTCTTGCCCGACTCCTACGAGCAGTACTTC.

This chain uses TRBV7-9 with TRBJ2-1, with D hard to call. The germline CDR1 and CDR2 sequences are SEHNR and FQNEAQ (reference sequence). Trimming took off 0 bases at V and 10 bases at J, with 7 bases between the two ends. The CDR3 runs to 12 residues. The CDR3 here is CASSLAYPEQFF. CDR3 coding DNA: TGTGCCAGCAGCTTAGCATACCCAGAGCAGTTCTTC. The full variable domain, rest sourced from reference TRBV7-9 and TRBJ2-1, is DTGVSQNPRHKITKRGQNVTFRCDPISEHNRLYWYRQTLGQGPEFLTYFQNEAQLEKSRLLSDRFSAERPKGSFSTLEIQRTEQGDSAMYLCASSLAYPEQFFGPGTRLTVL.